This T cell receptor (beta chain) originates from a study of blood T cell repertoires in COVID-19. Study in general: The study drew acute and convalescent COVID-19 samples from the United States, Italy and Spain.

The CDR3 runs to 19 residues. Trimming at V came to 4 bases and at J to 0 bases, leaving 10 bases not matched to a gene. Germline V gives CDR1 SGHAT, CDR2 FQNNGV. Sequencing was performed with immunoSEQ multiplex PCR; in TCRdb, only in-frame clones are kept and a portion is missing. Of 150,000 to 170,000 clones listed, roughly 89% are singletons. Material for sequencing was peripheral blood. The source is a man between 45 and 60 years old with acute or convalescent COVID-19. J is TRBJ2-2 and V is TRBV11-2; 11 nucleotides agree with TRBD2. Written as DNA, the CDR3 is TGTGCCAGCAGCTCTAGACTAGCGGGGTTAACGACGAACACCGGGGAGCTGTTTTTT. This translates into CASSSRLAGLTTNTGELFF.